This T cell receptor (beta chain) comes out of a study of cytomegalovirus exposure and HLA in healthy donors (dated by TCRdb to 2016 to 2017). With regard to the full study: An earlier analysis of roughly 500 of the donors reported about 250 Gb of sequence data and about 100 million unique TCR beta sequences from about 179 million T cells. The T cell repertoires of 666 subjects were profiled by immunosequencing and related to cytomegalovirus serostatus. HLA typing covered class I and class II loci at four-digit resolution. A few DR-DQ haplotypes were handled as single units for association and clustering because linkage in the cohort was strong. Besides the first cohort of 666 subjects, a separate validation cohort made up of 120 different subjects was used. Alongside the repertoire data, information on donor age, sex, ethnicity and CMV serostatus was compiled. An earlier analysis of 500 to 650 of the donors applied high-throughput TCR beta sequencing to assess whether each TCR beta V gene segment acted as functional or pseudogenic. Genome-wide SNP genotypes for about 60% of the 666 donors were used in a later genetic analysis, which treated that subset as a discovery cohort. In the later analysis, no new phenotypic data were used to find candidate immune exposures; instead, reliance was placed on TCR beta sequences and their occurrence across donors. Of the 398 genotyped donors, over 65% fell in the genetic ancestry cluster associated with self-reported Caucasian donors. Typing coverage differed by locus: A, B, C, DRB1 and DQB1 were typed in about 629-640 donors, DQA1 in about 560, DPA1 in nearly 610, and DPB1 in approximately 450. A later analysis re-analyzed previously published TCR beta repertoires from 666 donors and added high-resolution HLA genotyping to study TCR occurrence patterns. An early release covering roughly 640 HLA-typed donors comprised 250 to 350 gigabases of sequencing data and tens of millions of unique TCR sequences. The study combined high-throughput TCR immunosequencing, statistical association of individual TCRs with disease status, and machine learning to predict cytomegalovirus infection status. Among some 410 genotyped donors of the cohort, an average of roughly 240,000 unique TCR beta nucleotide sequences were sequenced per donor, approximately 20% of them non-productive. The study aimed to test whether cataloging public T cell receptors could reveal signatures of past pathogen exposure. All discovery cohort repertoires had been generated on a single sequencing platform. The paper's findings and limits, for the study overall: A later genetic analysis associated a missense DCLRE1C variant with V-gene and J-gene trimming of TCR beta chains, and an independent cohort replicated the association. Across donors, most TCR sequences were observed very rarely, whereas some public TCRs were present in many individuals. Linkage disequilibrium might explain the correlated functional status among segregating V segments, but an unknown experimental factor could not be ruled out. A total of 150 to 200 TCR beta chains were listed by the study as associated with cytomegalovirus. According to the authors, the approach could potentially be generalized to other disease states and immunological phenotypes. A further reported finding was that TCR beta sequences accurately predicted the HLA-A and HLA-B alleles for most subjects in the first cohort. According to a later genetic analysis, donors in an Asian-associated ancestry cluster had fewer N-insertions in productive TCRs than the approximately 650-donor mean. Because counts were too low, roughly 16 rarely observed V segments, including chromosome 9 orphons, were excluded from the earlier analysis of 587 of the donors. Because HLA typing was unavailable for some donors at each locus, only the typed subset was used in association tests. Strong co-occurrence of HLA alleles, especially DR and DQ, made assigning TCR associations to individual alleles difficult. Broadly in line with IMGT annotations, most TCR beta V segments showed up in productive rearrangements about 87% or about 30% of the time in an earlier analysis of some 590 of the donors. The only immune exposure information available for the cohort was CMV serostatus. Compared with equally common non-associated chains, HLA-associated TCR beta chains in a later analysis were more clonally expanded and had lower generation probabilities. In a later analysis, several top co-occurrence clusters were reported to appear linked to parvovirus B19, influenza, CMV and Epstein-Barr virus. According to a later analysis, most CMV-associated TCR beta chains appeared to be HLA-restricted, and the HLA associations seemed to be driven largely by CMV exposure. Cytomegalovirus status was reported to be diagnosed by the classifier with high specificity and sensitivity in both the original and validation cohorts. Presence/absence analyses assumed roughly uniform sequencing depth across donors, an assumption that may not hold. In this cohort, only TCR beta chains were sequenced, and detectable features were limited by the absence of alpha or paired-chain data. At a false discovery rate of 0.05, a later analysis linked some 17,000 TCR beta sequences to specific HLA alleles. According to a later analysis, TCR association rates differed among HLA loci, with DRB1 alleles showing the most associated TCRs and HLA-C alleles showing the fewest. A cluster of highly shared sequence variants was judged likely to represent a technical artifact of the sequencing pipeline. Some IMGT-functional V segments, including TRBV6-2 and TRBV6-3, could not be told apart with the 87-base-pair reads, so those segments were excluded. A few of the identified cytomegalovirus-associated TCR beta chains were confirmed in vitro to be specific for cytomegalovirus antigens.

The library came from the immunoSEQ multiplex PCR assay. For the multiplex PCR, a mixture combining 60 forward primers for TCR Vbeta segments and 13 reverse primers for TCR Jbeta segments was used. The CDR3 region of rearranged TCR beta genes was amplified from genomic DNA with a multiplex PCR assay. The Illumina HiSeq System was used to sequence the amplified TCR beta libraries as 87-base-pair reads. The authors' pipeline ran thus. A later analysis counted around 72 million unique TCR beta chains across the approximately 700 repertoires, and roughly 9.9 million of these chains were shared by at least two donors. A nearest-neighbor algorithm error-corrected the raw reads and collapsed the reads into unique sequences, merging closely related sequences to remove PCR and sequencing errors. V, D and J gene segments were assigned by aligning CDR3 sequences to IMGT reference sequences. For a sequence to be retained, at least a six-nucleotide match to both a V gene segment and a J gene segment was required. A rearrangement counted as productive if the CDR3 had no stop codons and remained in frame with V and J, and every other rearrangement counted as non-productive. CDR3 was defined according to IMGT convention as the region running from the second conserved V-encoded cysteine to the conserved J-encoded phenylalanine. The earlier analysis of 500 to 600 of the donors excluded sequences that lacked an unambiguous match to a single V gene segment. In an earlier analysis of several hundred of the donors, V segments were called functional above 56.7% productive rearrangements and were called segregating when the between-donor standard deviation exceeded 5%. A statistical classification framework was built for diagnosing cytomegalovirus status from the catalog of TCR beta chain sequences. A later analysis assigned V and J genes by comparing TCR nucleotide sequences with IMGT/GENE-DB human TR gene sequences. Using the TCRdist pipeline, a later analysis assigned CDR3 sequences along with most-parsimonious VDJ recombination scenarios. A later analysis defined each TCR beta chain by its CDR3 amino acid sequence plus V-gene family, and excluded reads lacking a unique V-gene family. As a way to deal with suspected cross-contamination and a sequencing artifact, a later analysis dropped approximately 590 nucleotide sequences that were highly shared and had low generation probability. For each public chain, a later analysis derived a clonal expansion index from normalized ranks of inferred template counts within each repertoire. In a later analysis, generation probabilities were computed using a VDJ recombination model fitted to out-of-frame rearrangements, and the results were checked against IGoR. A later analysis scored TCR-TCR, TCR-HLA and TCR-CMV co-occurrence with hypergeometric tests, applying a repertoire-size bias correction to TCR pairs. A later analysis estimated false discovery rates by permuting HLA or CMV assignments 20 times. In a later analysis, co-occurring TCRs were grouped with DBSCAN, and TCRdist sequence similarity was added when clustering was performed within HLA-allele-positive subsets. Repertoires with fewer than 30,000 or more than 120,000 public chains, plus five repertoires with anomalous nucleotide sharing, were excluded from co-occurrence clustering. This immuneACCESS table, as held by TCRdb, lists in-frame sequences with V and J called but not all clones. Of the missing ones, under half trace to an unresolved V gene in checked studies; the others have no known cause. The DNA was the basis for D and trimming; V, J and clone size are from that table. This sample has 93,000 or so clones in its table, and 60% to 80% of those were observed once. The ten most abundant clones make up 4% of the sample.

Ends trimmed: V by 11 bases, J by 6 bases; bases unmatched to a gene: 9. From its cysteine to its phenylalanine, the CDR3 spans 13 amino acids. The kept DNA is CDR3 alone, 39 bases in frame from the first base. The CDR1 and CDR2 encoded by the germline V gene are MNHNS and SASEGT. Points on this clone: Its antigen target is currently unknown. No base quality values were provided; no much bigger clone lies one nucleotide off.

The cohort consisted of some 670 healthy bone marrow donors. At the time of sampling, every cohort member was nominally healthy, though immune exposures that went unrecorded were likely present. The donor tested CMV seropositive and was one of the 289 seropositive cohort members. Each donor provided a peripheral blood sample, and peripheral blood mononuclear cells were used for TCR beta sequencing. The Qiagen DNeasy Blood Extraction Kit was used to extract genomic DNA from the blood cell samples. The receptor was isolated from a man aged 50 to 60 in good health and CMV-seropositive. This chain is built from TRBV6-1 and TRBJ2-2, with 7 bases matching TRBD2. Sequencing was performed on PBMCs. The CDR3 region: CAVRGAGAGELFF. The DNA sequence is TGTGCCGTACGCGGGGCGGGGGCCGGGGAGCTGTTTTTT.